This T cell receptor beta chain appears in the sequencing data of a study of control samples from healthy donors and cancer patients. CDR3 size: 14 residues. Losses at the gene ends were 5 bases for V and 2 bases for J; bases not matched to a gene: 3. Germline V lookup: CDR1 SNHLY, CDR2 FYNNEI. TCRdb keeps only in-frame clones here, not all; method: immunoSEQ multiplex PCR. This table holds around 150,000 clones, approximately 90% found once. The sample was blood. The receptor was isolated from a man aged 25-45 years in good health. The V call is TRBV2, the J call TRBJ1-5; 7 nucleotides align to TRBD1. CDR3 residues: CASSIGQGNQPQHF. CDR3 in DNA: TGTGCCAGCAGTATCGGACAGGGCAATCAGCCCCAGCATTTT.